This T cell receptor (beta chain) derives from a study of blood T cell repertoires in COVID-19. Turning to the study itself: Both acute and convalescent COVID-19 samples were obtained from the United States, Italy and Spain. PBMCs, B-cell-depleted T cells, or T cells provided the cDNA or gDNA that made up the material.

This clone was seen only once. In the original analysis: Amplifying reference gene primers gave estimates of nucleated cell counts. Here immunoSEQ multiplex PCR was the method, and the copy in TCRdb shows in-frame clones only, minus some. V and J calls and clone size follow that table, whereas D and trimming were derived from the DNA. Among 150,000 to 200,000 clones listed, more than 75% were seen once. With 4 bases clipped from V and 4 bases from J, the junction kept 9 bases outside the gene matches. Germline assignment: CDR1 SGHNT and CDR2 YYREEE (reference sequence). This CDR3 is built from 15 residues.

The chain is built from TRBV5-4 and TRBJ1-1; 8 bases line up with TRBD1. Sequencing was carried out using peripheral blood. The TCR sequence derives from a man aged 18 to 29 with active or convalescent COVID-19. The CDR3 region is CASSGPGGVFTEAFF. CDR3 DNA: TGTGCCAGCAGCGGTCCAGGGGGCGTATTCACTGAAGCTTTCTTT. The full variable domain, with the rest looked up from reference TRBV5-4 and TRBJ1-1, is ETGVTQSPTHLIKTRGQQVTLRCSSQSGHNTVSWYQQALGQGPQFIFQYYREEENGRGNFPPRFSGLQFPNYSSELNVNALELDDSALYLCASSGPGGVFTEAFFGQGTRLTVV.